The 32 T cell receptor beta chains below come from one sample, sequenced in a study of shared clonotypes between healthy human individuals. Cells designated naive CD8 were CD45RO-negative and were positively selected for CCR7, with terminally differentiated effector memory CD45RA+ cells excluded. Libraries were prepared by immunoSEQ multiplex PCR; TCRdb keeps only in-frame clonotypes and omits some of them. The sample yields about 2.1 million clones, 93% seen once. The sample comprised naive CD8+ T cells from PBMCs. The receptor set was obtained from a man aged 18 to 29 in good health. Some clones in this sample may be carry-over from other donors' samples.

The genes are TRBV19 and TRBJ1-5, with D tentatively TRBD1 (5 bases). From germline, CDR1 is LNHDA and CDR2 SQIVND (reference sequence). V lost 7 bases and J 1 base, leaving 11 bases between the germline ends. The CDR3 runs 14 residues. CDR3 amino acids: CASTRWDSNQPQHF. Here the CDR3 DNA reads TGTGCCAGTACCCGGTGGGACAGCAATCAGCCCCAGCATTTT.

This chain connects TRBV29-1 to TRBJ2-1, with D perhaps TRBD1 or TRBD2 (5 bases each). V was pared by 7 bases and J by 6 bases, with 22 bases between. The CDR3 is 15 residues long. Germline loops: CDR1 SQVTM, CDR2 ANQGSEA. Here the CDR3 reads CSGVKVGDLGNEQFF. The CDR3, as DNA: TGCAGCGGTGTAAAGGTGGGGGATTTGGGCAATGAGCAGTTCTTC.

A single count supports this clone. V gene TRBV28 combines with J gene TRBJ2-1; 9 positions match TRBD2. The CDR3 sequence is 13 residues long. The V segment lost 6 bases and the J segment 12 bases; nucleotides outside the gene matches: 9. The germline V gene encodes CDR1 MDHEN and CDR2 SYDVKM. CDR3: CASRHVAGVVQFF. The CDR3 DNA is TGTGCCAGCAGACACGTAGCGGGAGTGGTGCAGTTCTTC.

This clone was counted once. This chain uses TRBV12-5 with TRBJ2-7; TRBD1 matches 10 bases. The CDR3 covers 15 residues. With V trimmed by 7 bases and J by 3 bases, 9 bases remained unmatched. Germline lookup yields CDR1 LGHNT and CDR2 FRNRAP. The CDR3 DNA is TGTGCTAGTGCTATGGTGGGGACAGGGGTCTACGAGCAGTACTTC. Translation: CASAMVGTGVYEQYF.

This clone was recorded once. The chain recombines TRBV19 with TRBJ2-7; 14 nucleotides line up with TRBD2. The CDR3 spans 16 residues. Germline CDR1 is LNHDA and CDR2 is SQIVND (reference sequence). V was clipped by 0 bases and J by 4 bases; unmatched bases: 2. This CDR3 reads CASSIDGTSGRYEQYF. The CDR3 DNA sequence: TGTGCCAGTAGTATAGACGGGACTAGCGGGAGATACGAGCAGTACTTC. The full variable domain, with the rest looked up from reference TRBV19 and TRBJ2-7, is DGGITQSPKYLFRKEGQNVTLSCEQNLNHDAMYWYRQDPGQGLRLIYYSQIVNDFQKGDIAEGYSVSREKKESFPLTVTSAQKNPTAFYLCASSIDGTSGRYEQYFGPGTRLTVT.

The chain combines TRBV30 with TRBJ2-7; D gene uncertain. CDR1 and CDR2 (germline): GTSNPN, SVGIG (reference sequence). The CDR3 has 16 amino acids. With 0 bases removed from V and 2 bases from J, the gap between germline ends came to 17 bases. CDR3 bases: TGTGCCTGGAGTGTTGTCTCCGGCAGACCCGCCTACGAGCAGTACTTC. The encoded protein is CAWSVVSGRPAYEQYF.

This sequence joins TRBV27 and TRBJ2-7, with TRBD2 matching 11 bases. The V gene end was trimmed by 0 bases and the J gene end by 6 bases; junction bases not matched to a gene: 7. The CDR3 extends over 16 amino acids. The V gene's germline CDR1 is MNHEY and CDR2 SMNVEV (reference sequence). The CDR3 DNA reads as TGTGCCAGCAGTTTATCTATAGCGGGAGGGCGTTTCGAGCAGTACTTC. Its protein is CASSLSIAGGRFEQYF.

The V call is TRBV7-9, the J call TRBJ1-2; 10 bases are shared with TRBD1. CDR1 is SEHNR and CDR2 is FQNEAQ in the germline V gene (reference sequence). V lost 3 bases to trimming and J lost 6 bases; unmatched junction nucleotides: 7. This CDR3 is 15 amino acids long. The CDR3 DNA is TGTGCCAGCAGCTTTGGGACAGGGGTTAGGGATGGCTACACCTTC. Amino acid sequence: CASSFGTGVRDGYTF.

This sequence joins TRBV11-2 and TRBJ1-1; 7 nucleotides agree with TRBD1. CDR3 size: 11 residues. CDR1 is SGHAT, CDR2 FQNNGV, per germline. The CDR3 here is CQTGTNTEAFF. The CDR3 nucleotides are TGTCAGACAGGGACTAACACTGAAGCTTTCTTT.

V gene TRBV27 combines with J gene TRBJ2-1; D is undetermined. The length of the CDR3 is 13 residues. V lost 6 bases, J lost 7 bases, and 13 bases lay in between. The germline CDR1 and CDR2 sequences are MNHEY and SMNVEV (reference sequence). CDR3 DNA: TGTGCCAGCAGCCCAGGTTGGGTGAATGAGCAGTTCTTC. Protein: CASSPGWVNEQFF.

The V and J genes are TRBV7-9 and TRBJ2-1; 8 nucleotides agree with TRBD1. The CDR3 covers 16 residues. CDR1 is SEHNR and CDR2 is FQNEAQ in the germline V gene (reference sequence). V lost 5 bases, J lost 9 bases, and 15 bases stayed unmatched. The CDR3 loop is CASSEPGQVVAGEQFF. CDR3 coding DNA: TGTGCCAGCAGCGAACCGGGACAGGTCGTGGCCGGTGAGCAGTTCTTC.

A remark on this clone: Other DNA sequences in this sample translate to the same CDR3. This rearrangement joins TRBV19 to TRBJ1-1; D is unresolved. Trimming removed 3 bases from V and 2 bases from J, with 7 bases in between. CDR1 and CDR2 (germline): LNHDA, SQIVND (reference sequence). This CDR3 contains 13 residues. In DNA, the CDR3 is TGTGCCAGTAGTATCGCCCGCAACACTGAAGCTTTCTTT. Encoded protein: CASSIARNTEAFF.

The chain carries TRBV7-9 and TRBJ2-1; TRBD1 might be the D (6 bases). V lost 1 base and J 12 bases, leaving 10 bases between the germline ends. CDR1 and CDR2 from the germline V gene are SEHNR and FQNEAQ (reference sequence). This CDR3 comprises 12 residues. In DNA, the CDR3 is TGTGCCAGCAGCTTAGGACAAGGGGGGCAGTTCTTC. Its protein is CASSLGQGGQFF.

The chain joins TRBV7-8 to TRBJ2-7; TRBD1 is a possible D gene (6 bases). The germline gives CDR1 SGHVS, CDR2 FQNEAQ. Trimming cost V 4 bases and J 0 bases, with 16 bases left between them. This CDR3 is 16 amino acids long. The CDR3: CASSSGVRRVSYEQYF. The CDR3 DNA reads as TGTGCCAGCAGCTCAGGGGTCCGGAGAGTCTCCTACGAGCAGTACTTC.

The chain employs TRBV19 and TRBJ1-5; D uncertain. The ends were cut back, 7 bases at V and 4 bases at J, with 11 bases in the middle. This CDR3 has 13 amino acids. Per germline, CDR1 LNHDA and CDR2 SQIVND (reference sequence). This chain's CDR3 is CASTWKTNQPQHF. CDR3 nucleotide sequence: TGTGCCAGTACTTGGAAAACAAATCAGCCCCAGCATTTT.

The chain recombines TRBV5-5 with TRBJ2-5; TRBD2 might be the D (6 bases). The germline V gene encodes CDR1 SGHKS and CDR2 YYEKEE (reference sequence). CDR3 length equals 14 residues. V lost 4 bases and J 9 bases, leaving 19 bases between the germline ends. CDR3 sequence: CASSPDSKGRPQYF. CDR3 nucleotides: TGTGCCAGCAGCCCAGACTCTAAGGGGAGGCCCCAGTACTTC.

The J gene is TRBJ1-4, the V gene TRBV9; 7 bases line up with TRBD1. Germline CDR1 is SGDLS and CDR2 is YYNGEE. This CDR3 is built from 16 residues. Trimming cost V 0 bases and J 4 bases; bases outside gene matches: 6. CDR3 loop: CASSVGGQAINEKLFF. CDR3 nucleotides: TGTGCCAGCAGCGTAGGTGGACAGGCGATTAATGAAAAACTGTTTTTT.

A word on this clone: The same CDR3 also results from other DNA sequences found in this sample. J is TRBJ1-1 and V is TRBV29-1; no reliable D call. The germline V gene encodes CDR1 SQVTM and CDR2 ANQGSEA. The CDR3 totals 10 residues. The CDR3 region is CSVYNTEAFF. For the CDR3, the DNA is TGCAGTGTGTATAACACTGAAGCTTTCTTT.

The rearrangement links TRBV21-1 to TRBJ2-3; the D segment call TRBD2 is taken from the table without a DNA check. TRBV21-1 is recorded as a pseudogene. CDR3 length: 16 residues. In DNA, the CDR3 is TGTGCCAGCAGCAGTGGTAGCGGGAGGGGTGCAGATACGCAGTATTTT. Residues: CASSSGSGRGADTQYF.

This rearrangement joins TRBV5-6 to TRBJ1-4; 10 bases match TRBD1. The germline gives CDR1 SGHDT, CDR2 YYEEEE. The CDR3 covers 16 residues. The J segment lost 8 bases and the V segment lost 4 bases, leaving 11 bases of the junction unmatched. The CDR3 here is CASSPGTGAGSEKLFF. The CDR3 coding sequence is TGTGCCAGCAGCCCCGGGACAGGGGCAGGGAGCGAAAAACTGTTTTTT.

V gene TRBV27 combines with J gene TRBJ2-5, with D possibly matching TRBD1 (6 bases). The CDR3 length is 14 residues. V shed 5 bases and J shed 4 bases, with 14 bases lying between them. CDR1 is MNHEY and CDR2 is SMNVEV in the germline V gene (reference sequence). As DNA, the CDR3 is TGTGCCAGCAGTCCCCTCGGCAGGGGAGAGACCCAGTACTTC. It encodes CASSPLGRGETQYF.

Comment on this clone: The sample contains more than one DNA sequence encoding this CDR3. The V call is TRBV9, the J call TRBJ2-5; 12 positions match TRBD2. Germline assignment: CDR1 SGDLS and CDR2 YYNGEE. The CDR3 length is 15 residues. The V segment lost 3 bases and the J segment 2 bases; nucleotides outside the gene matches: 2. The CDR3 reads CASSAGLAGQETQYF. The CDR3 bases are TGTGCCAGCAGCGCCGGACTAGCGGGGCAAGAGACCCAGTACTTC.

The V gene is TRBV27, the J gene TRBJ2-7, with D possibly TRBD1 on 6 matching bases. The CDR3 has 13 residues. The germline V gene encodes CDR1 MNHEY and CDR2 SMNVEV (reference sequence). Trimming shortened V by 4 bases and J by 2 bases, and 9 bases separated the two germline ends. The CDR3 bases are TGTGCCAGCAGTTGGGGGCCAGCCTACGAGCAGTACTTC. Translated, it gives CASSWGPAYEQYF.

This clone was recorded once. The genes are TRBV5-1 and TRBJ2-1; TRBD1 agrees at 7 bases. The junction had 11 bases not matched to a gene; V was cut back by 3 bases and J by 8 bases. Germline values: CDR1 SGHRS, CDR2 YFSETQ. This CDR3 is 15 amino acids long. CDR3: CASSSRQGLGHEQFF. The CDR3 coding sequence is TGCGCCAGCAGCTCTCGACAGGGATTGGGTCATGAGCAGTTCTTC.

The chain links TRBV27 to TRBJ2-7, with D hard to call. Trimming stripped 5 bases from V and 4 bases from J, with 12 bases between. Looked up from germline, CDR1 is MNHEY and CDR2 is SMNVEV (reference sequence). This CDR3 region has 13 residues. The CDR3 DNA reads TGTGCCAGCAGTATCATCAAGGATTACGAGCAGTACTTC. Its translation is CASSIIKDYEQYF.

V usage is TRBV12-5 and J usage is TRBJ2-5; 7 bases are a match to TRBD1. J lost 5 bases, V lost 6 bases, and 15 bases had no gene match. The germline CDR1 and CDR2 sequences are LGHNT and FRNRAP. The CDR3 length is 16 residues. CDR3 bases: TGTGCTAGTGGCCCAACTCGACAGGGTATCACGGAGACCCAGTACTTC. This translates into CASGPTRQGITETQYF.

The chain uses TRBV5-4 and TRBJ2-3; TRBD2 might be the D (6 bases). V was pared by 2 bases and J by 3 bases, with 16 bases between. The CDR3 sequence is 16 residues long. CDR1 is SGHNT, CDR2 YYREEE, per germline (reference sequence). CDR3 amino acids: CASSFISGRSTDTQYF. CDR3 in DNA: TGTGCCAGCAGCTTCATCTCGGGGAGGTCGACAGATACGCAGTATTTT. Using reference TRBV5-4 and TRBJ2-3 for the parts outside the CDR3, the full variable domain is ETGVTQSPTHLIKTRGQQVTLRCSSQSGHNTVSWYQQALGQGPQFIFQYYREEENGRGNFPPRFSGLQFPNYSSELNVNALELDDSALYLCASSFISGRSTDTQYFGPGTRLTVL.

This clone was seen a single time. J is TRBJ2-7 and V is TRBV28; perhaps D is TRBD1 or TRBD2 (5 bases each). The CDR3 length is 14 residues. Per the germline V gene, CDR1 is MDHEN and CDR2 is SYDVKM. V lost 6 bases and J 5 bases, leaving 17 bases between the germline ends. The CDR3 region is CASRLAGGSDEQYF. In nucleotides, the CDR3 is TGTGCCAGCAGATTAGCTGGGGGATCGGACGAGCAGTACTTC.

The rearrangement joins TRBV5-6 to TRBJ2-7; D perhaps matches TRBD2 (6 bases). Trimming took off 4 bases at V and 4 bases at J, with 15 bases between the two ends. This CDR3 contains 14 residues. Germline CDR1 is SGHDT and CDR2 is YYEEEE. This CDR3 is CASSGPGLAYEQYF. Here the CDR3 DNA reads TGTGCCAGCAGCGGTCCGGGACTGGCTTACGAGCAGTACTTC.

The V and J genes are TRBV5-8 and TRBJ1-4; a weak D match, TRBD1 (6 bases). The germline V gene encodes CDR1 SGHTS and CDR2 YDEGEE. The CDR3 has 17 amino acids. Trimming cost V 0 bases and J 0 bases, with 12 bases left between them. The CDR3 loop reads CASSLDRVLPTNEKLFF. As DNA, the CDR3 is TGTGCCAGCAGCTTGGACAGGGTACTCCCAACTAATGAAAAACTGTTTTTT.

The gene calls are TRBV29-1 and TRBJ2-3; 7 positions agree with TRBD1. Trimming at V came to 7 bases and at J to 0 bases, leaving 7 bases not matched to a gene. CDR1 SQVTM and CDR2 ANQGSEA come from the germline V gene. The CDR3 sequence is 14 residues long. CDR3 amino acids: CSAPTGLSTDTQYF. In DNA form, the CDR3 reads TGCAGCGCGCCGACAGGGCTTAGCACAGATACGCAGTATTTT.

The chain combines TRBV30 with TRBJ2-7; D is possibly TRBD1 (5 bases). Germline V gene sequence: CDR1 GTSNPN, CDR2 SVGIG (reference sequence). This CDR3 has 15 residues. V was shortened by 2 bases and J by 2 bases, with 16 bases between the two germline ends. The CDR3, as DNA: TGTGCCTGGAGTCCCCTCCCAGGGATGGCCTACGAGCAGTACTTC. As protein: CAWSPLPGMAYEQYF.